This T cell receptor (beta chain) comes out of a study of T cells in Graves' hyperthyroidism and ophthalmopathy. Study-level background: Initial diagnosis, before any treatment, was when peripheral blood was collected. General study points: Ophthalmopathy cases were set apart from stable hyperthyroidism by a 13 V-J model.

Amplified TCR beta CDR3 regions derived from RNA transcripts. First-round RT-PCR targeting the TCR CDR3 was performed with the HTBI primer set. A single record per CDR3 protein comes from TCRdb applying MiXCR to the multiplex PCR reads. The sample yields hundreds of thousands of distinct CDR3 sequences, roughly 14% seen once. If no ophthalmopathy progression occurred within 18 months, Graves' hyperthyroidism was stable. In making diagnoses, clinical symptoms, serum thyroxine and TRAb, thyroid ultrasound and orbital computed tomography were all used. A note on this clonotype: Its antigen remains unknown.

This CDR3 has 14 amino acids. Trimming removed 8 bases from V and 1 base from J, with 12 bases in between. Germline V lookup: CDR1 MNHEY, CDR2 SMNVEV (reference sequence). The material sequenced was blood. The chain links TRBV27 to TRBJ1-5; no definite D call. The TCR originated in a woman aged 18-29 years with Graves' hyperthyroidism. The CDR3 is CASGWTKSNQPQHF. The CDR3 DNA reads as TGTGCCAGCGGCTGGACGAAAAGCAATCAGCCCCAGCATTTT.